The 21 T cell receptor beta chains given below trace back to one sample, sequenced in a study of patients and donors after allogeneic stem cell transplantation. TCRdb re-called the RT-PCR reads with MiXCR, one entry per CDR3 protein. The sample consists of 150,000 to 250,000 distinct CDR3 sequences, less than 45% of them appearing once. The sequenced sample was blood, either unsorted or a sorted T cell fraction (not recorded which). The receptors here all came from a human donor who was either an allogeneic HSCT recipient or a stem cell or donor lymphocyte infusion donor (not recorded which). It is not recorded whose cells these are; they may come from a transplant donor.

There are a few counts of this clonotype. V and J are TRBV28 and TRBJ2-6, with unresolved D. The CDR3 totals 18 residues. The germline V gene encodes CDR1 MDHEN and CDR2 SYDVKM. Deletions cut 4 bases from V and 0 bases from J, with 16 bases between. This CDR3 reads CASSSGQRRSSGANVLTF. The CDR3, as DNA: TGTGCCAGCAGTTCAGGTCAAAGGCGGAGCTCTGGGGCCAACGTCCTGACTTTC. The variable domain in full, completed from reference TRBV28 and TRBJ2-6, reads DVKVTQSSRYLVKRTGEKVFLECVQDMDHENMFWYRQDPGLGLRLIYFSYDVKMKEKGDIPEGYSVSREKKERFSLILESASTNQTSMYLCASSSGQRRSSGANVLTFGAGSRLTVL.

This chain connects TRBV7-9 to TRBJ2-5, with TRBD1 as a possible D gene (6 bases). The V end was cut by 1 base, the J end by 3 bases, with 12 bases between. The germline CDR1 and CDR2 sequences are SEHNR and FQNEAQ (reference sequence). The CDR3 extends over 15 amino acids. CDR3 region: CASSLGSRGEETQYF. The CDR3 DNA reads TGTGCCAGCAGCTTAGGATCCAGGGGTGAAGAGACCCAGTACTTC. The full variable domain, in which reference TRBV7-9 and TRBJ2-5 provide the parts outside the CDR3, is DTGVSQNPRHKITKRGQNVTFRCDPISEHNRLYWYRQTLGQGPEFLTYFQNEAQLEKSRLLSDRFSAERPKGSFSTLEIQRTEQGDSAMYLCASSLGSRGEETQYFGPGTRLLVL.

This clonotype occurred a few times. This chain joins TRBV20-1 and TRBJ2-7; D gene uncertain. Looked up from germline, CDR1 is DFQATT and CDR2 is SNEGSKA (reference sequence). Trimming took 6 bases from V and 4 from J, leaving 7 bases between them. The CDR3 is made up of 10 amino acids. The CDR3 coding sequence is TGCAGTGCCAATCAGTACGAGCAGTACTTC. It yields the protein CSANQYEQYF.

This clonotype was seen a handful of times. The chain is built from TRBV6-5 and TRBJ1-6; the D gene is possibly TRBD1 (6 bases). Trimming removed 6 bases from V and 0 bases from J, with 24 bases in between. The CDR3 has 20 amino acids. Germline assignment: CDR1 MNHEY and CDR2 SVGAGI. The CDR3 region has the DNA TGTGCCAGCAGCCCGCACCTCACCGGGACACCAAGCTCCTATAATTCACCCCTCCACTTT. Protein: CASSPHLTGTPSSYNSPLHF.

This clonotype has only a few counts. The chain is built from TRBV12-3 or TRBV12-4 and TRBJ1-1; weak D call: TRBD1 (5 bases). The CDR3 is 12 amino acids. Trimming pared 7 bases from V and 5 bases from J, leaving 11 bases between. CDR3 DNA: TGTGCCAGCACTCCGGGGCGGACTGAAGCTTTCTTT. Translated, it gives CASTPGRTEAFF.

This rearrangement joins TRBV11-2 to TRBJ2-7; TRBD2 is a possible D gene (6 bases). This CDR3 contains 12 residues. V dropped 6 bases and J dropped 7 bases, with 13 bases sitting between them. Germline values: CDR1 SGHAT, CDR2 FQNNGV. The CDR3 sequence: CASRWDSWEQYF. In DNA form, the CDR3 reads TGTGCCAGCAGGTGGGACTCGTGGGAGCAGTACTTC.

This clonotype was detected only a few times. V gene TRBV7-9 combines with J gene TRBJ1-2, with D perhaps TRBD1 (6 bases). From germline, CDR1 is SEHNR and CDR2 FQNEAQ (reference sequence). The CDR3 runs 17 residues. The V and J ends lost 3 bases and 2 bases respectively, with 19 bases between them. CDR3 nucleotide sequence: TGTGCCAGCAGCTTCCCTCGGACAGCCGAGGGGAACTATGGCTACACCTTC. As protein: CASSFPRTAEGNYGYTF.

This clonotype was counted a few times. The V call is TRBV9, the J call TRBJ1-2; D gene unclear. The V gene's germline CDR1 is SGDLS and CDR2 YYNGEE. V lost 2 bases and J lost 3, with 8 bases in between. This CDR3 has 13 residues. The DNA for the CDR3 is TGTGCCAGCAGCGTGAGGCTGGACTATGGCTACACCTTC. Its protein is CASSVRLDYGYTF.

This clonotype has only a few counts. This chain uses TRBV27 with TRBJ2-1; 12 positions agree with TRBD2. With V trimmed by 7 bases and J by 8 bases, 9 bases remained unmatched. CDR3 size: 15 residues. Germline V gene data show CDR1 as MNHEY and CDR2 as SMNVEV (reference sequence). The CDR3 coding sequence is TGTGCCAGCACGACTAGCGGGGGCCCAGGGTATGAGCAGTTCTTC. Translating it yields CASTTSGGPGYEQFF.

This clonotype was recorded a few times. The gene calls are TRBV12-3 or TRBV12-4 and TRBJ1-5; no clear D. The CDR3 length is 15 residues. The V end was cut by 7 bases, the J end by 4 bases, with 17 bases between. Written as DNA, the CDR3 is TGTGCCAGCACTCCCGGACGGTACCCAAATCAGCCCCAGCATTTT. Residues: CASTPGRYPNQPQHF.

The gene calls are TRBV10-3 and TRBJ2-2; 14 nucleotides align to TRBD2. With V trimmed by 5 bases and J by 4 bases, 6 bases remained unmatched. The CDR3 contains 17 residues. Germline lookup yields CDR1 ENHRY and CDR2 SYGVKD. The CDR3 nucleotides read TGTGCCATCAGTCCCCCGGGACTAGCGGGAGTCACCGGGGAGCTGTTTTTT. Translation: CAISPPGLAGVTGELFF.

CDR3 in amino acids: CATSGQGGTEAFF. The CDR3, as DNA: TGTGCCACCAGTGGACAGGGTGGGACTGAAGCTTTCTTT. This chain connects TRBV24-1 to TRBJ1-1; 7 bases are a match to TRBD1. This CDR3 is built from 13 residues. The V segment lost 5 bases and the J segment 5 bases; nucleotides outside the gene matches: 4. The germline gives CDR1 KGHDR, CDR2 SFDVKD.

CDR3 sequence reads: CAISDLPRGREQFF. The DNA of the CDR3 is TGTGCCATCAGTGACCTCCCCCGAGGGCGGGAGCAGTTCTTC. The chain combines TRBV10-3 with TRBJ2-1; perhaps TRBD2 as D (5 bases). The ends were cut back, 3 bases at V and 10 bases at J, with 16 bases in the middle. Germline V gene sequence: CDR1 ENHRY, CDR2 SYGVKD. This CDR3 has 14 amino acids.

The V and J genes are TRBV12-3 or TRBV12-4 and TRBJ1-5, with 7 nucleotides matching TRBD1. Trimming at V came to 3 bases and at J to 4 bases, leaving 6 bases not matched to a gene. This CDR3 spans 15 amino acids. This chain's CDR3 is CASSFSLGQNQPQHF. CDR3 in DNA: TGTGCCAGCAGTTTTTCGTTGGGACAGAATCAGCCCCAGCATTTT.

This chain connects TRBV12-3 or TRBV12-4 to TRBJ2-1; 10 bases fit TRBD2. This CDR3 has 16 amino acids. With 1 base clipped from V and 5 bases from J, the junction kept 5 bases outside the gene matches. The CDR3 bases are TGTGCCAGCAGTTTAGATCGGCTAGCGGGAGACAATGAGCAGTTCTTC. Protein: CASSLDRLAGDNEQFF.

The rearrangement joins TRBV5-4 to TRBJ1-1; 7 nucleotides line up with TRBD1. Unmatched junction bases numbered 4, after V lost 1 base and J lost 4 bases. CDR1 is SGHNT, CDR2 YYREEE, per germline (reference sequence). CDR3 size: 14 residues. The CDR3 DNA follows: TGTGCCAGCAGCTTGTGGGGACAGTTCACTGAAGCTTTCTTT. Its protein is CASSLWGQFTEAFF.

The chain recombines TRBV6-2 or TRBV6-3 with TRBJ2-1; unclear D gene. CDR3 length equals 13 residues. CDR1 and CDR2 (germline): MNHEY, SVGEGT. V lost 4 bases, J lost 7 bases, and 11 bases lay in between. CDR3 sequence reads: CASSSTRLNEQFF. The CDR3 DNA sequence: TGTGCCAGCAGTTCGACCCGGCTGAATGAGCAGTTCTTC.

The rearrangement joins TRBV5-1 to TRBJ1-3; D call uncertain. V was trimmed by 1 base and J by 2 bases, leaving 7 bases between them. CDR3 size: 14 residues. In germline, CDR1 is SGHRS, CDR2 YFSETQ. Here the CDR3 reads CASSLKGAGNTIYF. The CDR3 DNA reads TGCGCCAGCAGCTTGAAGGGAGCTGGAAACACCATATATTTT. The whole variable domain, remainder taken from reference TRBV5-1 and TRBJ1-3, is KAGVTQTPRYLIKTRGQQVTLSCSPISGHRSVSWYQQTPGQGLQFLFEYFSETQRNKGNFPGRFSGRQFSNSRSEMNVSTLELGDSALYLCASSLKGAGNTIYFGEGSWLTVV.

The rearrangement links TRBV20-1 to TRBJ2-1; D remains ambiguous. CDR3 size: 15 residues. Per germline, CDR1 DFQATT and CDR2 SNEGSKA (reference sequence). Trimming stripped 3 bases from V and 7 bases from J, with 19 bases between. The CDR3 reads CSARGFDWIGNEQFF. The CDR3 DNA sequence: TGCAGTGCTAGGGGATTTGACTGGATAGGAAATGAGCAGTTCTTC.

This clonotype was counted a few times. The V gene is TRBV5-1, the J gene TRBJ2-7; D gene uncertain. CDR1 SGHRS and CDR2 YFSETQ come from the germline V gene. CDR3 size: 12 residues. The ends were cut back, 0 bases at V and 6 bases at J, with 7 bases in the middle. In DNA, the CDR3 is TGCGCCAGCAGCTTGGACCTTCTCGAGCAGTACTTC. This codes for CASSLDLLEQYF.

The CDR3 coding sequence is TGTGCCAGCAGCCCGGGGGGGGCTGGCTACACCTTC. Translated, it gives CASSPGGAGYTF. The rearrangement joins TRBV9 to TRBJ1-2; perhaps TRBD1 as D (6 bases). This CDR3 has 12 residues. V was shortened by 4 bases and J by 7 bases, with 11 bases between the two germline ends. Germline V gives CDR1 SGDLS, CDR2 YYNGEE.